One and the same sample provided the 2 T cell receptor beta chains below, sequenced in a study of T cell clonality in common variable immunodeficiency. Assay: immunoSEQ multiplex PCR; the TCRdb copy retains only in-frame clones and omits some. The table lists some 50,000 clones, with no singletons. Sequencing input: peripheral blood mononuclear cells. These receptors were taken from a person between 18 and 75 years old in good health.

As to this clone: Read coverage stops 3 residues before the CDR3 terminus; the germline J gene supplies the remainder. The chain has TRBV5-5 and TRBJ1-1; D is unclear. CDR1 is SGHKS and CDR2 is YYEKEE in the germline V gene (reference sequence). V lost 4 bases to trimming and J lost 0 bases, with 10 bases between them. The CDR3 consists of 14 residues. The DNA read from the CDR3 is TGTGCCAGCAGCACTCAGGATATGAACACTGAA. It codes for CASSTQDMNTE. The whole CDR3 region reads CASSTQDMNTEAFF.

This clone appeared many times. Coverage ceases 3 residues before the CDR3 finishes, and the germline J gene fills in the end. The rearrangement uses TRBV24-1 and TRBJ2-5, with D tentatively TRBD2 (5 bases). Trimming pared 3 bases from V and 1 base from J, leaving 8 bases between. The CDR3 extends over 14 amino acids. CDR1 and CDR2 from the germline V gene are KGHDR and SFDVKD. The CDR3 bases that were read are TGTGCCACCAGTGATGCTAGCCCCCAAGAGACC. Residues: CATSDASPQET. In full, the CDR3 reads CATSDASPQETQYF.